The 29 T cell receptor beta chains listed next were all sequenced from one sample in a study of post-analysis software for immune sequencing data. Every TCR beta cDNA library bore unique molecular identifiers. MiXCR, applied by TCRdb to the PCR reads, yields one record per CDR3 protein. This table has some 160,000 distinct CDR3 sequences, around 34% appearing once. The sample consisted of blood, taken after autologous hematopoietic stem cell transplantation. The receptors originated from a girl aged 10 to 17 with multiple sclerosis.

CDR3 sequence: CASSLATGQGGYTF. CDR3 in DNA: TGTGCCAGCAGCTTAGCGACGGGTCAGGGCGGCTACACCTTC. The V call is TRBV7-9, the J call TRBJ1-2; weak D call: TRBD1 (5 bases). This CDR3 has 14 residues. V was clipped by 0 bases and J by 8 bases, with 13 bases between them. Germline V CDR1 and CDR2: SEHNR, FQNEAQ (reference sequence).

This clonotype was counted a few times. V usage is TRBV19 and J usage is TRBJ1-5; no clear D. CDR1 and CDR2 from the germline V gene are LNHDA and SQIVND (reference sequence). V was shortened by 7 bases and J by 4 bases, with 14 bases between the two germline ends. The length of the CDR3 is 14 residues. CDR3 loop: CASTSMVGNQPQHF. The CDR3 DNA is TGTGCCAGTACCTCGATGGTGGGAAATCAGCCCCAGCATTTT.

In its sample, this clonotype was seen many times. The chain couples TRBV12-3 or TRBV12-4 to TRBJ2-7, with 7 bases identical to TRBD2. The CDR3 length is 17 residues. V shed 1 base, J shed 1 base, and the junction held 10 bases outside the gene matches. The CDR3 DNA reads as TGTGCCAGCAGTTTAGGCCCTGGGAGGGGCGCGTCCTACGAGCAGTACTTC. Its protein product is CASSLGPGRGASYEQYF.

This clonotype counts as medium-sized. V is TRBV7-6 and J is TRBJ2-7; D might be TRBD1 (5 bases). This CDR3 has 13 residues. Germline assignment: CDR1 SGHVS and CDR2 FNYEAQ. The V end was cut by 5 bases, the J end by 7 bases, with 15 bases between. The chain's CDR3 is CASSPPGALEQYF. CDR3 DNA sequence: TGTGCCAGCAGCCCCCCTGGGGCCCTGGAGCAGTACTTC.

Points on this clonotype: The junction shows a germline mismatch at one end, possibly a read error. V is TRBV4-1 and J is TRBJ2-7; TRBD2 matches 13 bases. Per germline, CDR1 MGHRA and CDR2 YSYEKL. The CDR3 loop spans 17 amino acids. CDR3 amino acids: CANSPGLAGVSSYEQYF. CDR3 coding DNA: TGCGCCAACAGCCCTGGACTAGCGGGAGTGAGCTCCTACGAGCAGTACTTC.

The chain links TRBV29-1 to TRBJ1-2, with a weak D call TRBD1 (5 bases). CDR1 and CDR2 (germline): SQVTM, ANQGSEA. The CDR3 totals 10 residues. Trimming cost V 3 bases and J 7 bases, with 6 bases left between them. CDR3 loop: CSVDGGGYTF. CDR3 nucleotides: TGCAGCGTTGATGGGGGTGGCTACACCTTC.

A few counts support this clonotype. V and J are TRBV12-3 or TRBV12-4 and TRBJ2-7; 8 nucleotides align to TRBD2. The CDR3 has 16 residues. The J segment lost 0 bases and the V segment lost 2 bases, leaving 6 bases of the junction unmatched. CDR3 nucleotide sequence: TGTGCCAGCAGTTTATTCCCGACTAGCGTCTCCTACGAGCAGTACTTC. This codes for CASSLFPTSVSYEQYF.

This clonotype was detected only a few times. The V and J genes are TRBV27 and TRBJ1-2; TRBD1 matches 9 bases. Germline lookup yields CDR1 MNHEY and CDR2 SMNVEV (reference sequence). The length of the CDR3 is 15 residues. The trim removed 4 bases at V and 5 bases at J, leaving 8 bases unmatched. CDR3 region: CASSSAGTGQYGYTF. The CDR3 DNA sequence: TGTGCCAGCAGTTCCGCCGGGACAGGGCAATATGGCTACACCTTC.

This clonotype was counted a few times. The V and J genes are TRBV6-6 and TRBJ2-3; the D is unclear. The CDR3 consists of 13 residues. V gave up 6 bases and J gave up 2 bases, with 9 bases separating them. CDR1 is MNHNY and CDR2 is SVGAGI in the germline V gene (reference sequence). CDR3 sequence: CASRPADTDTQYF. CDR3 in DNA: TGTGCCAGCAGGCCGGCAGACACAGATACGCAGTATTTT.

About this clonotype itself: The CDR3 ends on some other residue instead of the conserved phenylalanine or tryptophan, so this is likely a read error. The J gene is TRBJ2-7, the V gene TRBV6-5; 7 nucleotides agree with TRBD2. Trimming took 5 bases from V and 6 from J; bases not matched to a gene: 7. CDR3 length: 13 residues. CDR1 is MNHEY, CDR2 SVGAGI, per germline. CDR3 residues: CASSTGGRVEQYC. As DNA, the CDR3 is TGTGCCAGCAGTACCGGAGGGAGGGTCGAGCAGTACTGC.

The chain is built from TRBV12-3 or TRBV12-4 and TRBJ2-3, with 9 bases that match TRBD2. With 9 bases clipped from V and 4 bases from J, the junction kept 8 bases outside the gene matches. The CDR3 has 14 residues. The CDR3 region has the DNA TGTGCCAGTGGGGATAGCGGGAGTCCAGATACGCAGTATTTT. This sequence encodes CASGDSGSPDTQYF.

The table lists this clonotype with a few counts. CDR3 residues: CASSSPTVDTQYF. In DNA form, the CDR3 reads TGTGCCAGCAGTTCCCCGACAGTAGATACGCAGTATTTT. This chain links TRBV28 with TRBJ2-3; D possibly corresponds to TRBD1 (5 bases). This CDR3 spans 13 amino acids. With 4 bases removed from V and 5 bases from J, the gap between germline ends came to 10 bases. Germline V gene data show CDR1 as MDHEN and CDR2 as SYDVKM.

V usage is TRBV7-8 and J usage is TRBJ2-3; D possibly corresponds to TRBD2 (6 bases). The CDR3 loop spans 11 amino acids. Trimming pared 8 bases from V and 13 bases from J, leaving 16 bases between. Germline CDR1 and CDR2: SGHVS and FQNEAQ. The CDR3 DNA reads TGTGCCAGCTCCCAGGCGGGACTTGAGTATTTT. It is translated as CASSQAGLEYF.

This clonotype was seen a handful of times. The J gene is TRBJ1-2, the V gene TRBV10-1; D is unresolved. V was cut by 6 bases and J by 8 bases, with 16 bases left in between. Germline V gene sequence: CDR1 WNHNN, CDR2 SYGVQD (reference sequence). CDR3 length equals 13 residues. DNA for the CDR3: TGCGCCAGCAGCCCGGATACCTTAGTAGGCTACACCTTC. It encodes CASSPDTLVGYTF.

The chain couples TRBV24-1 to TRBJ2-3, with 9 bases aligning to TRBD2. The ends lost 2 bases at V and 5 bases at J; junction bases unmatched: 7. CDR3 length: 16 residues. The germline V gene has CDR1 KGHDR and CDR2 SFDVKD. The CDR3 spells CATSDSVAGDRDTQYF. CDR3 nucleotides: TGTGCCACCAGTGATTCGGTAGCGGGAGACCGAGATACGCAGTATTTT.

This clonotype was seen a few times. The chain employs TRBV4-1 and TRBJ1-2; D might be TRBD1 (6 bases). V was clipped by 3 bases and J by 3 bases, with 17 bases between them. CDR1 is MGHRA, CDR2 YSYEKL, per germline. The CDR3 has 16 amino acids. In nucleotides, the CDR3 is TGCGCCAGCAGCCACACCAGGGGTGGAGGGGACTATGGCTACACCTTC. It is translated as CASSHTRGGGDYGYTF.

This clonotype appeared a few times. The chain couples TRBV12-3 or TRBV12-4 to TRBJ1-4, with D unresolved. Trimming stripped 2 bases from V and 4 bases from J, with 14 bases between. CDR3 length: 16 amino acids. The chain's CDR3 is CASSLTVRSLNEKLFF. The DNA of the CDR3 is TGTGCCAGCAGTTTAACAGTCCGTAGCCTTAATGAAAAACTGTTTTTT.

The genes are TRBV6-5 and TRBJ1-1; a weak D match, TRBD1 (5 bases). Trimming took 2 bases from V and 0 from J, leaving 13 bases between them. The CDR3 has 16 residues. Germline lookup yields CDR1 MNHEY and CDR2 SVGAGI. The chain's CDR3 is CASSYLRTRVNTEAFF. In nucleotides, the CDR3 is TGTGCCAGCAGTTACCTAAGGACACGGGTGAACACTGAAGCTTTCTTT.

Comments on this clonotype: Just one base apart from a much larger clone, this may be a read error. The chain employs TRBV28 and TRBJ2-1; 9 nucleotides match TRBD1. V dropped 5 bases and J dropped 10; count of bases not matched to a gene: 15. Germline V gives CDR1 MDHEN, CDR2 SYDVKM. This CDR3 has 16 residues. CDR3 nucleotides: TGTGCCAGCAGTCCCAGGTTCAGGACAGGGGCCTACGAGCAGTTCTTC. Translating gives CASSPRFRTGAYEQFF.

The DNA of the CDR3 is TGTGCCAGCAGTTTAGGAGCGGACTCCTACGAGCAGTACTTC. Encoded protein: CASSLGADSYEQYF. This rearrangement joins TRBV12-3 or TRBV12-4 to TRBJ2-7; possibly TRBD2 for D (5 bases). The ends were cut back, 1 base at V and 0 bases at J, with 7 bases in the middle. The CDR3 loop spans 14 amino acids.

This clonotype was detected once. This chain's CDR3 is CASSPVDGTSGYGYTF. In nucleotides, the CDR3 is TGCGCCAGCAGCCCCGTCGATGGGACATCTGGATATGGCTACACCTTC. V usage is TRBV4-1 and J usage is TRBJ1-2; a weak D match, TRBD1 (6 bases). CDR1 and CDR2 (germline): MGHRA, YSYEKL. The CDR3 spans 16 residues. Trimming shortened V by 4 bases and J by 5 bases, and 20 bases separated the two germline ends.

The V gene is TRBV27, the J gene TRBJ1-2, with D possibly being TRBD1 (6 bases). CDR3 length: 12 residues. Germline V gene sequence: CDR1 MNHEY, CDR2 SMNVEV (reference sequence). The V end was cut by 7 bases, the J end by 7 bases, with 13 bases between. The CDR3 protein is CASIGGAGGYTF. CDR3 DNA sequence: TGTGCCAGCATTGGGGGCGCGGGTGGCTACACCTTC.

The genes are TRBV27 and TRBJ2-5; a weak D match, TRBD2 (7 bases). This CDR3 has 16 amino acids. Trimming shortened V by 6 bases and J by 5 bases, and 22 bases separated the two germline ends. Germline CDR1 MNHEY, CDR2 SMNVEV (reference sequence). This chain's CDR3 is CASSPFGGGATETQYF. As DNA, the CDR3 is TGTGCCAGCAGCCCTTTTGGGGGGGGCGCGACGGAGACCCAGTACTTC.

The chain links TRBV6-4 to TRBJ1-5; D perhaps matches TRBD1 (5 bases). The CDR3 consists of 13 residues. Per the germline V gene, CDR1 is MRHNA and CDR2 is SNTAGT. The ends were cut back, 0 bases at V and 9 bases at J, with 9 bases in the middle. CDR3 loop: CASSDSSGRPQHF. The CDR3 DNA reads TGTGCCAGCAGTGACTCGTCAGGGCGGCCCCAGCATTTT.

Concerning this clonotype itself: At one boundary the junction diverges from the germline segment, which might be a read error. The chain recombines TRBV27 with TRBJ2-7, with D uncertain. The CDR3 runs 13 residues. CDR1 MNHEY and CDR2 SMNVEV come from the germline V gene (reference sequence). In DNA, the CDR3 is TGTACCAGCAGTTCGGGTAACTCCTACGAGCAGTACTTC. This translates into CTSSSGNSYEQYF.

This clonotype appeared a few times. The chain joins TRBV10-3 to TRBJ2-7, with 9 nucleotides matching TRBD2. Germline V gives CDR1 ENHRY, CDR2 SYGVKD. The CDR3 runs 18 residues. V was clipped by 2 bases and J by 0 bases; unmatched bases: 11. The CDR3 loop is CAISEHPLLAGPSYEQYF. The DNA of the CDR3 is TGTGCCATCAGTGAGCATCCCCTACTAGCGGGCCCCTCCTACGAGCAGTACTTC.

The V and J genes are TRBV28 and TRBJ2-5, with 8 bases identical to TRBD2. From germline, CDR1 is MDHEN and CDR2 SYDVKM. With V trimmed by 6 bases and J by 4 bases, 4 bases remained unmatched. The CDR3 runs to 13 residues. The CDR3 DNA is TGTGCCAGCAGAAGCGGGGGTTCAGAGACCCAGTACTTC. It translates to CASRSGGSETQYF.

V and J are TRBV29-1 and TRBJ2-7; 7 bases match TRBD1. The J call may not be correct, given that the DNA end is closer to TRBJ2-5. From germline, CDR1 is SQVTM and CDR2 ANQGSEA. This CDR3 spans 12 amino acids. The CDR3 DNA is TGCAGCGTTGTAAAAGGGGGCGAGACCCAGTACTTC. As protein: CSVVKGGETQYF.

This clonotype appeared a few times. The rearrangement joins TRBV20-1 to TRBJ2-3, with D perhaps TRBD1 (5 bases). Trimming removed 0 bases from V and 3 bases from J, with 10 bases in between. This CDR3 contains 14 residues. Per the germline V gene, CDR1 is DFQATT and CDR2 is SNEGSKA (reference sequence). The CDR3 spells CSAREADRTDTQYF. In DNA form, the CDR3 reads TGCAGTGCTAGAGAAGCCGACAGAACAGATACGCAGTATTTT.